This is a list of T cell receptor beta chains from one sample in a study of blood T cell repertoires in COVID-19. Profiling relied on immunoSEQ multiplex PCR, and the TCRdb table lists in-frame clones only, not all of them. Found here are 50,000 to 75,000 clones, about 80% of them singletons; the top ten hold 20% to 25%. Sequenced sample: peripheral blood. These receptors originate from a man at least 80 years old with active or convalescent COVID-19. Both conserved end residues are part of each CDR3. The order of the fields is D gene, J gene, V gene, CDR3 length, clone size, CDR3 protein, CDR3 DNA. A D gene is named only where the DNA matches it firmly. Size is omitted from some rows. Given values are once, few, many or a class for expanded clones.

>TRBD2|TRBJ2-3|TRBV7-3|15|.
CASSPTSGEHDTQYF
TGTGCCAGCAGCCCGACTAGCGGGGAACATGATACGCAGTATTTT
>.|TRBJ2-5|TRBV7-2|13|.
CASSLGPVETQYF
TGTGCCAGCAGCTTAGGCCCAGTGGAGACCCAGTACTTC
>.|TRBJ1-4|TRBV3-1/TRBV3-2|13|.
CASSQRGNEKLFF
TGTGCCAGCAGCCAACGGGGTAATGAAAAACTGTTTTTT
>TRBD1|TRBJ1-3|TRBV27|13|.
CASRGTGVNTIYF
TGTGCCAGCAGAGGGACAGGGGTAAACACCATATATTTT
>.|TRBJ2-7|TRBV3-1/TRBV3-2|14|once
CASSHSARSSEQYF
TGTGCCAGCAGCCATTCAGCGCGGTCCTCCGAGCAGTACTTC
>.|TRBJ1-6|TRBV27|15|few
CASSRTGVGNSPLHF
TGTGCCAGCAGTCGGACGGGGGTAGGGAATTCACCCCTCCACTTT
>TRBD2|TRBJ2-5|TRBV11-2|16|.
CASSSFLAGQQETQYF
TGTGCCAGCAGCTCGTTTCTAGCGGGCCAGCAAGAGACCCAGTACTTC
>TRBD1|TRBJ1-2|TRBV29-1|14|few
CSVARDSSNYGYTF
TGCAGCGTTGCTAGGGACAGCTCTAACTATGGCTACACCTTC
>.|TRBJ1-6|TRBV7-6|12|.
CASSNPFSPLHF
TGTGCCAGCAGTAATCCGTTTTCACCCCTCCACTTT
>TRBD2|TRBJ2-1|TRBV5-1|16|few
CASSLLSAGGLNEQFF
TGCGCCAGCAGCTTGCTGTCAGCGGGGGGACTCAATGAGCAGTTCTTC
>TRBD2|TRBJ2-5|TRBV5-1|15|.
CASSAGGGLYETQYF
TGCGCCAGCAGCGCTGGCGGGGGGCTGTACGAGACCCAGTACTTC
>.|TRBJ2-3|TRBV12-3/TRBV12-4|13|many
CASSLGQRDTQYF
TGTGCCAGCAGTTTGGGGCAAAGAGATACGCAGTATTTT
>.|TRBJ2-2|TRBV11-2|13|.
CASRAQGPGELFF
TGTGCCAGCAGAGCGCAGGGGCCCGGGGAGCTGTTTTTT
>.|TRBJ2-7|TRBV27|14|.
CASGRAASGYEQYF
TGTGCCAGCGGGCGAGCGGCATCCGGGTACGAGCAGTACTTC
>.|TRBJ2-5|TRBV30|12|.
CASGGRLETQYF
TGTGCCTCCGGGGGGCGGTTGGAGACCCAGTACTTC
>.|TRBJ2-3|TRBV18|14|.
CASNVLGGTDTQYF
TGTGCCAGCAACGTACTCGGGGGCACAGATACGCAGTATTTT
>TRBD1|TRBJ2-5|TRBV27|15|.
CASSLSFRGLETQYF
TGTGCCAGCAGTTTATCGTTTAGGGGGCTAGAGACCCAGTACTTC
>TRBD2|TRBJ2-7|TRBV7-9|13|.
CASSYAGGYEQYF
TGTGCCAGCAGCTACGCGGGAGGATACGAGCAGTACTTC
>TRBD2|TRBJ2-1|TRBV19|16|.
CATTRIGTSWHNEQFF
TGTGCCACAACTCGGATCGGGACTAGCTGGCACAATGAGCAGTTCTTC
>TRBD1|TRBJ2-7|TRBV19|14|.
CASSIDNGRDRVNF
TGTGCCAGTAGTATAGACAACGGCCGGGACAGGGTTAACTTC
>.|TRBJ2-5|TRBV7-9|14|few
CASSLEAGLETQYF
TGTGCCAGCAGCTTAGAGGCAGGGTTAGAGACCCAGTACTTC
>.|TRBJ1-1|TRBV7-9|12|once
CASSFSWQGAFF
TGTGCCAGCAGCTTTTCATGGCAGGGGGCTTTCTTT
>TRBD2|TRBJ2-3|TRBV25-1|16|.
CASSESRLAGWDTQYF
TGTGCCAGCAGTGAATCGCGACTAGCGGGGTGGGATACGCAGTATTTT
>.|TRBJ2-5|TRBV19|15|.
CASSMGGGSGETQYF
TGTGCCAGTAGTATGGGAGGGGGAAGTGGGGAGACCCAGTACTTC
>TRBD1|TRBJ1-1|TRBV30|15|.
CARGQGPAVNTEAFF
TGTGCCCGAGGACAGGGACCAGCTGTGAACACTGAAGCTTTCTTT
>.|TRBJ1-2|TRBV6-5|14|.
CASSYDASYYGYTF
TGTGCCAGCAGTTACGATGCGTCTTACTATGGCTACACCTTC
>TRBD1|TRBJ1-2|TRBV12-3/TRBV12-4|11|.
CASSLKGAHTF
TGTGCCAGCAGTTTAAAGGGGGCTCATACCTTC
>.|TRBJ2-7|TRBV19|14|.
CASSTGRGSYEQYF
TGTGCCAGTAGTACGGGAAGGGGGTCCTACGAGCAGTACTTC
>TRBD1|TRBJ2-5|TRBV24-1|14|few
CATSDAQGGETQYF
TGTGCCACCAGTGATGCACAGGGGGGAGAGACCCAGTACTTC
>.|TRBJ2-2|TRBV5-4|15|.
CASRIWTVNTGELFF
TGTGCCAGCAGGATCTGGACAGTGAACACCGGGGAGCTGTTTTTT
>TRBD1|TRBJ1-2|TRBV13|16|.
CASSSSHRDRSYGYTF
TGTGCCAGCAGCTCCTCACACCGGGACAGGAGCTATGGCTACACCTTC
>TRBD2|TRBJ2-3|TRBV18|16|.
CASSPGLAGVTDTQYF
TGTGCCAGCTCACCGGGACTAGCGGGAGTCACAGATACGCAGTATTTT
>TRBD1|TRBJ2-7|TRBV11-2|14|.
CASSSGTGGYEQYF
TGTGCCAGCAGTTCCGGGACAGGGGGCTACGAGCAGTACTTC